This is a list of T cell receptor beta chains from one sample in a study of T cells in Graves' hyperthyroidism and ophthalmopathy. One entry per CDR3 protein, called by TCRdb with MiXCR from the multiplex PCR reads. Among fewer than 450,000 distinct CDR3 sequences listed, over 11% were seen once. Sequenced material: blood. The receptor source for this set is a man in his fifties with Graves' ophthalmopathy. Each CDR3 is given with its conserved first and last residue. The D gene is left open where the match is weak. For some rows the clone size is stated as once, few or many, or as a class when expanded; others skip it.

TRBJ2-3 | many | TRBV20-1 | . | TGCAGTGCTAGAGACGCAGGGCGCAGCACAGATACGCAGTATTTT | CSARDAGRSTDTQYF
TRBJ2-1 | few | TRBV5-5 | TRBD2 | TGTGCCAGCAGCAGGGCCCCCGGTGGACTAGCGGGGGGCAATGAGCAGTTCTTC | CASSRAPGGLAGGNEQFF
TRBJ2-7 | many | TRBV20-1 | TRBD2 | TGCAGTGCTAGAGCGGCTAGCGGAGCTCAAAACGACCCCTACGAGCAGTACTTC | CSARAASGAQNDPYEQYF
TRBJ1-6 | few | TRBV12-3/TRBV12-4 | . | TGTGCCAGCAGTTACCATTCACCACCCCTCCACTTT | CASSYHSPPLHF
TRBJ2-1 | many | TRBV3-1 | . | TGTGCCAGCACCAGAGGGAGCAATGAGCAGTTCTTC | CASTRGSNEQFF
TRBJ2-3 | many | TRBV5-1 | . | TGCGCCAGCAGCTCTGGACCAGGCACAGATACGCAGTATTTT | CASSSGPGTDTQYF
TRBJ2-1 | many | TRBV5-1 | . | TGCGCCAGCAGCTCGGGACTCCTCGACAATGAGCAGTTCTTC | CASSSGLLDNEQFF
TRBJ2-7 | many | TRBV12-5 | . | TGTGCTAGTTCTCCTGACCAAACCTACGAGCAGTACTTC | CASSPDQTYEQYF
TRBJ2-5 | many | TRBV18 | TRBD2 | TGTGCCAGCTCACAGGGACTAGCGTTGAAGACCCAGTACTTC | CASSQGLALKTQYF
TRBJ1-2 | . | TRBV5-4 | . | TGTGCCAGCAGCTTTCTACTCAGGGGAGGCGACTATGGCTACACCTTC | CASSFLLRGGDYGYTF